This T cell receptor (beta chain) was recovered during a study of blood T cells in healthy people across ages. Trimming at V came to 4 bases and at J to 7 bases, leaving 9 bases not matched to a gene. Germline loops: CDR1 SEHNR, CDR2 FQNEAQ (reference sequence). CDR3 length equals 15 residues. The use of a sample-barcoded 5' primer and a J-beta primer mix characterized a second PCR of about 7 to 12 cycles. TCRdb itself ran the 5' RACE reads through MiXCR, one entry per CDR3 protein. The sample lists roughly 860,000 distinct CDR3 sequences, less than 80% occurring once. Sequencing was carried out using blood. This sequence was found in a man aged 25 to 45 in good health. This chain links TRBV7-9 with TRBJ1-2; 10 positions agree with TRBD1. CDR3 residues: CASSSAGQGYAGYTF. CDR3 sequence (DNA): TGTGCCAGCAGCTCTGCGGGACAGGGGTACGCTGGCTACACCTTC.